Below, one TCR beta chain is given with its context. Antigen: not known. This record comes from a study of identical twins' blood T cells. General observations from the study: Twin similarity might stem from environmental factors, not only genetics.

Donors were six healthy women in three monozygous twin pairs. The CDR3 consists of 14 residues. The germline gives CDR1 LNHDA, CDR2 SQIVND (reference sequence). The V and J ends lost 9 bases and 7 bases respectively, with 19 bases between them. TCRdb re-called the 5' RACE reads through MiXCR, storing one row per CDR3 protein. The profile shows 400,000 or so distinct CDR3 sequences, about 28% of them singletons. This chain uses TRBV19 with TRBJ2-1; a weak D match, TRBD2 (6 bases). The sample taken for sequencing was PBMCs. The source of this sequence is a woman aged 18-50 years in good health. CDR3 in DNA: TGTGCCAGCAGGAGACTAGTTGGGGTGAATGAGCAGTTCTTC. Protein sequence: CASRRLVGVNEQFF. Based on the CDR3 plus reference TRBV19 and TRBJ2-1, the full variable domain is DGGITQSPKYLFRKEGQNVTLSCEQNLNHDAMYWYRQDPGQGLRLIYYSQIVNDFQKGDIAEGYSVSREKKESFPLTVTSAQKNPTAFYLCASRRLVGVNEQFFGPGTRLTVL.